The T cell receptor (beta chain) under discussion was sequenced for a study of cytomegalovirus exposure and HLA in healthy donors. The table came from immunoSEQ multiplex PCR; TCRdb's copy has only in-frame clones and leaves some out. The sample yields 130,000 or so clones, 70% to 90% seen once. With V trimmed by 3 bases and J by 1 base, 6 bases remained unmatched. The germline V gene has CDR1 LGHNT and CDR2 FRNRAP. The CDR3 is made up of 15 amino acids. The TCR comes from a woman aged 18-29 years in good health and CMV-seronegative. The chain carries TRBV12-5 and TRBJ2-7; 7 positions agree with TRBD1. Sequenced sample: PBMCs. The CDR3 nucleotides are TGTGCTAGTGGTTTTACCCGGGACAGATCCTACGAGCAGTACTTC. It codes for CASGFTRDRSYEQYF.